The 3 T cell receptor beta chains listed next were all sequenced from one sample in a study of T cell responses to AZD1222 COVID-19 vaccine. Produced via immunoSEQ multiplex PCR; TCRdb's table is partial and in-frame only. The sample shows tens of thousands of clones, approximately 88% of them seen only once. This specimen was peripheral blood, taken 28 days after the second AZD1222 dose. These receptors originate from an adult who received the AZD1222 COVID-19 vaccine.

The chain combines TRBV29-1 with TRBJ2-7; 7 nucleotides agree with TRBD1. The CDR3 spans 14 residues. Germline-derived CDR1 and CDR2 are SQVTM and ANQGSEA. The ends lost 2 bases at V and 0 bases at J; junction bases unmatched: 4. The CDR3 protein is CSVERTGSSYEQYF. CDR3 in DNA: TGCAGCGTTGAAAGGACAGGCAGCTCCTACGAGCAGTACTTC.

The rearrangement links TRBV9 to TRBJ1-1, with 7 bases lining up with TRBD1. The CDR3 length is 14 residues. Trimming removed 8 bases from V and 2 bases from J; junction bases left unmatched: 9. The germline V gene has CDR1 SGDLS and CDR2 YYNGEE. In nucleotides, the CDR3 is TGTGCCAGACCAGGGGGTAAACTTAACACTGAAGCTTTCTTT. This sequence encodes CARPGGKLNTEAFF.

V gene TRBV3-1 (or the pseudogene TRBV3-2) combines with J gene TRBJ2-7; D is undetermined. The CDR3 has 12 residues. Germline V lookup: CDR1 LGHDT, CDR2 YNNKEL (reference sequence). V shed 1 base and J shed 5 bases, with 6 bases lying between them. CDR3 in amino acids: CASSQVGNEQYF. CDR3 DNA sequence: TGTGCCAGCAGCCAAGTAGGAAACGAGCAGTACTTC.